This TCR beta chain was profiled in a study of regulatory T cells in long-lasting Graves disease. The study, taken as a whole, reports: Investigators studied peripheral blood only, not thyroid tissue.

CDR3 regions were amplified by Arm-PCR using iRepertoire HTBI primers to build TCR beta libraries. Via MiXCR, TCRdb re-called the multiplex PCR reads, giving one row per CDR3 protein. The sample consists of roughly 610,000 distinct CDR3 sequences, about 15% of them appearing once. This clonotype turned up a few times. Its antigen is not known. The CDR3 length is 15 residues. Trimming cost V 0 bases and J 5 bases, with 13 bases left between them. Germline lookup yields CDR1 LGHDT and CDR2 YNNKEL (reference sequence). Time point reported: newly diagnosed GD, antithyroid drugs for less than 3 months. The TCR library used RNA extracted from PBMCs. Diagnoses of Graves' disease were made by American Thyroid Association guidelines. An endocrinology department in Xi'an, China, supplied the patients. The same specimen was also included in a second study, on T cells in Graves' hyperthyroidism and ophthalmopathy.

This clonotype was obtained from a woman aged 25 to 45 with Graves disease. The chain is built from TRBV3-1 and TRBJ2-5, with D possibly being TRBD1 (6 bases). The material sequenced was peripheral blood mononuclear cells (PBMCs), taken at new diagnosis, from a patient treated with antithyroid drugs. The CDR3 reads CASSQDPGAGETQYF. The CDR3 DNA reads TGTGCCAGCAGCCAAGATCCAGGGGCTGGGGAGACCCAGTACTTC.